The next 6 T cell receptor beta chains were all read from a single sample in a study of blood T cell repertoires in COVID-19. This table comes from immunoSEQ multiplex PCR, and its TCRdb copy is limited to in-frame clones, with some not included. There are about 140,000 clones in the sample; roughly 80% occur only once, and approximately 9.9% lies in the top ten. The sequenced sample consisted of peripheral blood. The receptors were gathered from a man between 60 and 75 years old who had recovered from COVID-19.

This chain links TRBV6-5 with TRBJ2-1; a weak D match, TRBD2 (6 bases). The germline CDR1 and CDR2 sequences are MNHEY and SVGAGI. CDR3 size: 14 residues. V lost 6 bases and J lost 7, with 16 bases in between. CDR3 region: CASSSYGGLNEQFF. The CDR3 nucleotides are TGTGCCAGCAGCTCCTACGGAGGGCTTAATGAGCAGTTCTTC.

The genes are TRBV18 and TRBJ2-1; 7 bases match TRBD2. The CDR3 sequence is 13 residues long. The V gene end was trimmed by 5 bases and the J gene end by 8 bases; junction bases not matched to a gene: 6. The germline gives CDR1 KGHSH, CDR2 LQKENI. CDR3 residues: CASSTGGIDEQFF. The CDR3 DNA is TGTGCCAGCTCAACCGGGGGGATCGATGAGCAGTTCTTC.

This chain joins TRBV29-1 and TRBJ2-7; possibly TRBD1 for D (6 bases). This CDR3 is 16 amino acids long. Germline lookup yields CDR1 SQVTM and CDR2 ANQGSEA. Deletions cut 2 bases from V and 3 bases from J, with 20 bases between. CDR3 region: CSVETVSGGHLYEQYF. DNA for the CDR3: TGCAGCGTTGAAACGGTCTCTGGGGGACACCTCTACGAGCAGTACTTC.

The chain links TRBV7-9 to TRBJ2-7; a possible D gene is TRBD2 (5 bases). Germline V CDR1 and CDR2: SEHNR, FQNEAQ (reference sequence). With 1 base removed from V and 5 bases from J, the gap between germline ends came to 9 bases. CDR3 size: 13 residues. Here the CDR3 DNA reads TGTGCCAGCAGCTTAGAGAGGGAACACGAGCAGTACTTC. Its protein is CASSLEREHEQYF.

This clone was seen once. The chain couples TRBV3-1 (or the pseudogene TRBV3-2) to TRBJ2-7, with 7 bases fitting TRBD1. The CDR3 covers 15 residues. After removal of 3 bases from V and 2 bases from J, the junction contained 7 bases not matched to a gene. From germline, CDR1 is LGHDT and CDR2 YNNKEL (reference sequence). This CDR3 reads CASSQRDSEAYEQYF. The CDR3 DNA reads TGTGCCAGCAGCCAGAGGGACAGTGAGGCCTACGAGCAGTACTTC.

This rearrangement joins TRBV7-9 to TRBJ2-3, with 8 positions matching TRBD1. This CDR3 region has 14 residues. CDR1 is SEHNR, CDR2 FQNEAQ, per germline (reference sequence). J was trimmed by 8 bases and V by 6 bases; bases with no gene match: 10. The CDR3 DNA reads as TGTGCCAGCAGGTCGGGACAGGCCGGGGGTACGCAGTATTTT. Its protein product is CASRSGQAGGTQYF.